Following are 16 T cell receptor beta chains from one sample sequenced in a study of T cells in Graves' hyperthyroidism and ophthalmopathy. The TCR beta CDR3 regions underwent amplification using RNA transcripts as the source. First-round RT-PCR with HTBI primers amplified the TCR CDR3 region. TCRdb fed the multiplex PCR reads into MiXCR, producing one record per CDR3 protein. The sample includes under 600,000 distinct CDR3 sequences, about 16% of them seen just once. The sample comprised blood. The receptors come from a woman in her thirties or forties with Graves' ophthalmopathy.

This clonotype was found a few times. This rearrangement joins TRBV20-1 to TRBJ1-4, with a weak D call TRBD1 (5 bases). Trimming cost V 4 bases and J 3 bases, with 24 bases left between them. The CDR3 is 18 amino acids. Germline lookup yields CDR1 DFQATT and CDR2 SNEGSKA (reference sequence). The CDR3 nucleotides are TGCAGTGCTAAAAAAGGGATGGGGGAAAGTTCTTCTAATGAAAAACTGTTTTTT. As protein: CSAKKGMGESSSNEKLFF.

This clonotype has just a few counts. The chain joins TRBV7-3 to TRBJ2-5; TRBD2 might be the D (6 bases). Germline V gene data show CDR1 as SGHTA and CDR2 as FQGTGA. CDR3 length: 13 residues. V shed 9 bases and J shed 5 bases, with 16 bases lying between them. Here the CDR3 reads CASEGREWETQYF. The CDR3, as DNA: TGTGCCAGTGAGGGCCGGGAGTGGGAGACCCAGTACTTC.

The table lists this clonotype with many counts. The rearrangement joins TRBV2 to TRBJ1-5, with D possibly matching TRBD1 (6 bases). This CDR3 has 15 amino acids. The germline V gene has CDR1 SNHLY and CDR2 FYNNEI. The germline V and J ends were trimmed by 6 bases and 1 base, with 13 bases remaining between them. The CDR3 DNA sequence: TGTGCCAGCAGCCTACAGGGATCGAGCAATCAGCCCCAGCATTTT. Its translation: CASSLQGSSNQPQHF.

This clonotype was found many times. CDR3 coding DNA: TGTGCCAGCAGTTGGGGAGCCGCTAGCTCCTACGAGCAGTACTTC. This gives the protein CASSWGAASSYEQYF. This chain joins TRBV12-3 or TRBV12-4 and TRBJ2-7, with D perhaps matching TRBD2 (5 bases). Deletions cut 4 bases from V and 0 bases from J, with 13 bases between. CDR3 size: 15 residues.

At least ten counts were recorded for this clonotype. The rearrangement joins TRBV18 to TRBJ2-5; no clear D gene. V lost 3 bases, J lost 0 bases, and 5 bases lay in between. The germline V gene encodes CDR1 KGHSH and CDR2 LQKENI. The CDR3 length is 13 residues. The CDR3 DNA sequence: TGTGCCAGCTCACCTAACGACCAAGAGACCCAGTACTTC. Translated, it gives CASSPNDQETQYF.

The chain recombines TRBV19 with TRBJ2-1; 11 nucleotides align to TRBD1. The CDR3 has 14 residues. The V gene end was trimmed by 1 base and the J gene end by 9 bases; junction bases not matched to a gene: 2. The germline CDR1 and CDR2 sequences are LNHDA and SQIVND (reference sequence). In nucleotides, the CDR3 is TGTGCCAGTAGTATAGGGACAGGGGGCTCTGAGCAGTTCTTC. Translated, it gives CASSIGTGGSEQFF. Full variable domain (outside the CDR3, taken from reference TRBV19 and TRBJ2-1): DGGITQSPKYLFRKEGQNVTLSCEQNLNHDAMYWYRQDPGQGLRLIYYSQIVNDFQKGDIAEGYSVSREKKESFPLTVTSAQKNPTAFYLCASSIGTGGSEQFFGPGTRLTVL.

In its sample, this clonotype was seen many times. The chain combines TRBV7-9 with TRBJ2-6; weak D call: TRBD2 (5 bases). CDR3 length: 16 residues. Trimming took 0 bases from V and 0 from J, leaving 6 bases between them. Germline assignment: CDR1 SEHNR and CDR2 FQNEAQ (reference sequence). The CDR3 nucleotides read TGTGCCAGCAGCTTAGCGGGAGACTCTGGGGCCAACGTCCTGACTTTC. Translation gives CASSLAGDSGANVLTF.

Ten or more counts support this clonotype. V and J are TRBV7-8 and TRBJ1-2; TRBD1 is a possible D gene (5 bases). Germline assignment: CDR1 SGHVS and CDR2 FQNEAQ. The CDR3 has 16 amino acids. The germline V and J ends were trimmed by 1 base and 0 bases, with 12 bases remaining between them. The CDR3 nucleotides read TGTGCCAGCAGCTTAGATGGCAGGGCAACTAACTATGGCTACACCTTC. This encodes CASSLDGRATNYGYTF. Using reference TRBV7-8 and TRBJ1-2 for the parts outside the CDR3, the full variable domain is GAGVSQSPRYKVAKRGQDVALRCDPISGHVSLFWYQQALGQGPEFLTYFQNEAQLDKSGLPSDRFFAERPEGSVSTLKIQRTQQEDSAVYLCASSLDGRATNYGYTFGSGTRLTVV.

This clonotype turned up a few times. The J gene is TRBJ2-5, the V gene TRBV7-9; tentative D call: TRBD1 (5 bases). The germline V and J ends were trimmed by 1 base and 7 bases, with 10 bases remaining between them. Germline assignment: CDR1 SEHNR and CDR2 FQNEAQ (reference sequence). The CDR3 is made up of 13 amino acids. CDR3 DNA: TGTGCCAGCAGCTTAGTCTCCCAGGGGACCCAGTACTTC. Protein product: CASSLVSQGTQYF.

The rearrangement links TRBV12-3 or TRBV12-4 to TRBJ2-3; no reliable D call. The ends were cut back, 6 bases at V and 0 bases at J, with 10 bases in the middle. There are 14 residues in the CDR3. CDR3 region: CASRFSLSTDTQYF. CDR3 nucleotide sequence: TGTGCCAGCAGATTCTCCCTGAGCACAGATACGCAGTATTTT.

This clonotype was picked up a small number of times. V gene TRBV14 combines with J gene TRBJ2-1; D unclear. The V and J ends lost 0 bases and 9 bases respectively, with 12 bases between them. Germline values: CDR1 SGHDN, CDR2 FVKESK. The CDR3 contains 14 residues. This CDR3 is CASSQDFFRSEQFF. CDR3 bases: TGTGCCAGCAGCCAAGATTTTTTTAGGTCTGAGCAGTTCTTC.

This clonotype was counted many times. The CDR3 reads CASSGRGRQPQHF. The CDR3 coding sequence is TGTGCCAGCAGCGGACGGGGTCGGCAGCCCCAGCATTTT. This chain connects TRBV2 to TRBJ1-5; no clear D gene. Germline assignment: CDR1 SNHLY and CDR2 FYNNEI. CDR3 length: 13 amino acids. The V end was cut by 6 bases, the J end by 7 bases, with 13 bases between.

At least ten counts were recorded for this clonotype. The rearrangement links TRBV3-1 to TRBJ2-1, with 7 nucleotides matching TRBD1. Germline CDR1 and CDR2: LGHDT and YNNKEL (reference sequence). CDR3 size: 13 residues. V was clipped by 4 bases and J by 7 bases; unmatched bases: 4. The DNA of the CDR3 is TGTGCCAGCAGCCGGATACAGGGGAATGAGCAGTTCTTC. Translating gives CASSRIQGNEQFF.

This clonotype was counted ten times or more. The chain uses TRBV3-1 and TRBJ1-1; D gene uncertain. V dropped 0 bases and J dropped 1 base, with 6 bases sitting between them. The CDR3 is made up of 14 amino acids. Germline CDR1 is LGHDT and CDR2 is YNNKEL (reference sequence). This CDR3 reads CASSQDRSNTEAFF. CDR3 bases: TGTGCCAGCAGCCAAGATCGGTCGAACACTGAAGCTTTCTTT. Full variable domain (remainder filled in from reference TRBV3-1 and TRBJ1-1): DTAVSQTPKYLVTQMGNDKSIKCEQNLGHDTMYWYKQDSKKFLKIMFSYNNKELIINETVPNRFSPKSPDKAHLNLHINSLELGDSAVYFCASSQDRSNTEAFFGQGTRLTVV.

This clonotype was seen once. The V call is TRBV12-3 or TRBV12-4, the J call TRBJ2-6; possible D gene TRBD2, 6 bases. Deletions cut 3 bases from V and 0 bases from J, with 9 bases between. This CDR3 comprises 16 residues. This CDR3 is CASSFGGSSGANVLTF. DNA of the CDR3: TGTGCCAGCAGTTTCGGGGGTAGCTCTGGGGCCAACGTCCTGACTTTC.

This clonotype has more than one count but fewer than ten. The chain recombines TRBV7-6 with TRBJ2-2; 8 bases align to TRBD1. CDR3 size: 15 residues. Trimming cost V 2 bases and J 5 bases; bases outside gene matches: 4. The V gene's germline CDR1 is SGHVS and CDR2 FNYEAQ. Here the CDR3 DNA reads TGTGCCAGCAGCTTATCGACAGGGGTGACCGGGGAGCTGTTTTTT. This gives the protein CASSLSTGVTGELFF.